These 17 T cell receptor beta chains were sequenced from one sample in a study of Graves' ophthalmopathy and Graves' hyperthyroidism. CDR3 regions of TCR beta were amplified from RNA transcripts. First-round RT-PCR relied on HTBI primers, and a second-round multiplex PCR came next. TCRdb recomputed calls from the multiplex PCR reads with MiXCR, one row per CDR3 protein. The top ten hold approximately 7.7% of the sample, which has hundreds of thousands of distinct CDR3 sequences, roughly 20% seen once. The sample comprised peripheral blood. Receptors originate from a woman aged 18-30 years with stable Graves' hyperthyroidism. Some clones in this sample may be carry-over from other donors' samples.

This clonotype has only a few counts. V and J are TRBV19 and TRBJ2-4, with 8 nucleotides matching TRBD1. Per the germline V gene, CDR1 is LNHDA and CDR2 is SQIVND (reference sequence). Trimming removed 3 bases from V and 7 bases from J; junction bases left unmatched: 2. This CDR3 has 13 amino acids. The CDR3 sequence is CASSIGQGNIQYF. The CDR3 nucleotides are TGTGCCAGTAGTATCGGACAGGGTAACATTCAGTACTTC.

This clonotype has a handful of counts. The V gene is TRBV5-1, the J gene TRBJ1-6; 7 positions match TRBD1. This CDR3 has 16 amino acids. Losses at the gene ends were 4 bases for V and 2 bases for J; bases not matched to a gene: 6. Germline V gives CDR1 SGHRS, CDR2 YFSETQ. CDR3 nucleotides: TGCGCCAGCAGCATGACAGGGCCCACCTATAATTCACCCCTCCACTTT. Amino acid sequence: CASSMTGPTYNSPLHF.

This chain uses TRBV2 with TRBJ1-5; D not resolved. The V gene's germline CDR1 is SNHLY and CDR2 FYNNEI. V lost 6 bases to trimming and J lost 4 bases, with 13 bases between them. This CDR3 is 14 amino acids long. The CDR3 reads CASSFDGRNQPQHF. In nucleotides, the CDR3 is TGTGCCAGCAGCTTCGACGGACGGAATCAGCCCCAGCATTTT. Drawing the rest from reference TRBV2 and TRBJ1-5, the complete variable domain is EPEVTQTPSHQVTQMGQEVILRCVPISNHLYFYWYRQILGQKVEFLVSFYNNEISEKSEIFDDQFSVERPDGSNFTLKIRSTKLEDSAMYFCASSFDGRNQPQHFGDGTRLSIL.

This clonotype occurred many times. The rearrangement joins TRBV12-3 or TRBV12-4 to TRBJ1-2; D unresolved. Trimming took 3 bases from V and 1 from J, leaving 6 bases between them. This CDR3 is 13 amino acids long. The CDR3 DNA is TGTGCCAGCAGTTTTGGGTATAACTATGGCTACACCTTC. It yields the protein CASSFGYNYGYTF.

The chain has TRBV12-3 or TRBV12-4 and TRBJ2-5, with a weak D call TRBD2 (6 bases). This CDR3 comprises 15 residues. Trimming cost V 5 bases and J 4 bases, with 17 bases left between them. The CDR3, as DNA: TGTGCCAGCAGTACTCCCTCAGACGGGGGAGAGACCCAGTACTTC. This codes for CASSTPSDGGETQYF.

This clonotype came up many times. The chain's CDR3 is CASSLYSGYEQYF. CDR3 DNA: TGTGCCAGCAGCTTATATTCAGGCTACGAGCAGTACTTC. The chain combines TRBV7-9 with TRBJ2-7, with D unresolved. Trimming removed 2 bases at V and 3 bases at J, with 8 bases between. CDR3 length: 13 residues. Germline assignment: CDR1 SEHNR and CDR2 FQNEAQ (reference sequence).

This clonotype appeared many times. The V gene is TRBV28, the J gene TRBJ1-5, with D perhaps matching TRBD1 (5 bases). Germline V lookup: CDR1 MDHEN, CDR2 SYDVKM. This CDR3 has 16 residues. V dropped 2 bases and J dropped 1 base, with 12 bases sitting between them. The CDR3 reads CASSLSGTQSNQPQHF. The CDR3 DNA reads as TGTGCCAGCAGTTTAAGCGGGACTCAGAGCAATCAGCCCCAGCATTTT.

The table lists this clonotype with a few counts. The rearrangement uses TRBV25-1 and TRBJ2-2; D is unclear. The CDR3 is made up of 14 amino acids. Germline lookup yields CDR1 MGHDK and CDR2 SYGVNS. Trimming removed 2 bases at V and 6 bases at J, with 10 bases between. The CDR3 DNA follows: TGTGCCAGCAGTGAAGGGATTAGGCCCGGGGAGCTGTTTTTT. It encodes CASSEGIRPGELFF.

This clonotype was detected ten times or more. J is TRBJ2-2 and V is TRBV27; D gene unclear. CDR1 is MNHEY and CDR2 is SMNVEV in the germline V gene (reference sequence). This CDR3 is built from 15 residues. Trimming removed 7 bases from V and 4 bases from J, with 16 bases in between. CDR3 DNA sequence: TGTGCCAGCACCCCTGTTGGCAGCCGCACCGGGGAGCTGTTTTTT. Translated, it gives CASTPVGSRTGELFF.

This clonotype was detected many times. V gene TRBV13 combines with J gene TRBJ1-1; D is possibly TRBD1 (5 bases). V was pared by 5 bases and J by 3 bases, with 16 bases between. Germline V lookup: CDR1 PRHDT, CDR2 FYEKMQ (reference sequence). The CDR3 consists of 15 residues. CDR3 coding DNA: TGTGCCAGCAGCCCGGTGGGGGAGGGTGACACTGAAGCTTTCTTT. Protein sequence: CASSPVGEGDTEAFF.

The chain joins TRBV6-2 or TRBV6-3 to TRBJ2-7, with D uncertain. There are 14 residues in the CDR3. V was trimmed by 4 bases and J by 1 base, leaving 11 bases between them. Per germline, CDR1 MNHEY and CDR2 SVGEGT. The CDR3 nucleotides read TGTGCCAGCAGTTTTAGGGCCAGTTCCTACGAGCAGTACTTC. As protein: CASSFRASSYEQYF.

This clonotype was recorded at least ten times. J is TRBJ1-2 and V is TRBV19; 7 nucleotides match TRBD1. The CDR3 is 14 amino acids. CDR1 is LNHDA, CDR2 SQIVND, per germline (reference sequence). The junction had 9 bases not matched to a gene; V was cut back by 7 bases and J by 4 bases. The DNA for the CDR3 is TGTGCCAGTACGTCTCAAGGGGGCGGCTATGGCTACACCTTC. Translated, it gives CASTSQGGGYGYTF.

At least ten counts were recorded for this clonotype. The rearrangement uses TRBV28 and TRBJ1-6; D is unresolved. V gave up 3 bases and J gave up 8 bases, with 2 bases separating them. This CDR3 is built from 11 residues. Germline V gene sequence: CDR1 MDHEN, CDR2 SYDVKM. CDR3 in amino acids: CASSFDSPLHF. The CDR3 DNA follows: TGTGCCAGCAGTTTCGATTCACCCCTCCACTTT.

This clonotype was counted ten times or more. This sequence joins TRBV5-6 and TRBJ2-7; TRBD2 aligns across 8 bases. V shed 0 bases and J 7 bases; nucleotides not matched to a gene: 6. CDR1 is SGHDT and CDR2 is YYEEEE in the germline V gene. The CDR3 totals 14 residues. Here the CDR3 reads CASSLASGGREQYF. DNA of the CDR3: TGTGCCAGCAGCTTGGCCTCGGGAGGGCGGGAGCAGTACTTC.

Ten or more counts support this clonotype. This chain links TRBV5-1 with TRBJ1-1; D gene unclear. The V end was cut by 4 bases, the J end by 5 bases, with 18 bases between. The germline V gene has CDR1 SGHRS and CDR2 YFSETQ. The CDR3 has 15 amino acids. The DNA of the CDR3 is TGCGCCAGCAGCCCCAGTTTTGCCCTGGGGACTGAAGCTTTCTTT. Residues: CASSPSFALGTEAFF.

This clonotype has at least ten counts. The chain links TRBV24-1 to TRBJ2-2, with 8 bases identical to TRBD1. The length of the CDR3 is 14 residues. V shed 7 bases, J shed 5 bases, and the junction held 5 bases outside the gene matches. Germline V gene lookup returns CDR1 KGHDR and CDR2 SFDVKD. This CDR3 reads CATRDRAATGELFF. DNA of the CDR3: TGTGCCACCAGGGACAGGGCGGCAACCGGGGAGCTGTTTTTT.

This clonotype was counted many times. The chain is built from TRBV7-2 and TRBJ2-7; 8 nucleotides align to TRBD2. The CDR3 sequence is 14 residues long. The germline CDR1 and CDR2 sequences are SGHTA and FQGNSA. V dropped 1 base and J dropped 4; count of bases not matched to a gene: 3. The CDR3 loop is CASSLVAGLYEQYF. The DNA for the CDR3 is TGTGCCAGCAGCTTAGTAGCGGGGCTTTACGAGCAGTACTTC.